This TCR beta chain was captured by sequencing in a study of blood T cell repertoires in COVID-19. Study as a whole: Samples of COVID-19 (acute and convalescent) were obtained from the United States, Italy and Spain.

Per the germline V gene, CDR1 is LGHDT and CDR2 is YNNKEL (reference sequence). This CDR3 spans 13 amino acids. The V and J ends lost 2 bases and 7 bases respectively, with 8 bases between them. As originally analysed: Using reference gene primer amplification, nucleated cell counts were estimated. Generated by immunoSEQ multiplex PCR, the TCRdb table keeps only in-frame clones and is missing some. That table supplies the V and J calls and clone size; D and trimming were determined from the DNA. Of 250,000 to 300,000 clones listed, around 88% are singletons. In its sample, this clone was seen once. The sample taken for sequencing was peripheral blood. This TCR was recovered from a woman aged 25-40 years who had recovered from COVID-19. The gene calls are TRBV3-1 (or the pseudogene TRBV3-2) and TRBJ2-2, with D tentatively TRBD1 (5 bases). For the CDR3, the DNA is TGTGCCAGCAGCCAACAGGGCATCGGGGAGCTGTTTTTT. Its protein product is CASSQQGIGELFF.